This TCR beta chain originates from a study of radiotherapy plus CTLA-4 blockade in lung cancer. Broader study findings: Radiotherapy with ipilimumab was followed by blood expansion of tumor-derived clones. The best predictor of response was reported to be early blood T cell clone dynamics, with interferon-beta.

V was shortened by 5 bases and J by 7 bases, with 12 bases between the two germline ends. Germline CDR1 is SGHTA and CDR2 is FQGTGA. The CDR3 spans 13 residues. With regard to this clone: What it binds is unknown.

Sequenced by immunoSEQ multiplex PCR; TCRdb stores in-frame clones only, minus some. The data show over 15,000 clones, roughly 86% seen once. The chain carries TRBV7-3 and TRBJ1-5; a possible D gene is TRBD1 (5 bases). The sequencing used peripheral blood, collected from a patient treated with radiotherapy plus ipilimumab. The clonotype comes from a human donor with non-small cell lung cancer whose response to radiotherapy plus ipilimumab could not be evaluated. The CDR3 protein is CASSLTVSQPQHF. Here the CDR3 DNA reads TGTGCCAGCAGCCTGACAGTATCCCAGCCCCAGCATTTT.